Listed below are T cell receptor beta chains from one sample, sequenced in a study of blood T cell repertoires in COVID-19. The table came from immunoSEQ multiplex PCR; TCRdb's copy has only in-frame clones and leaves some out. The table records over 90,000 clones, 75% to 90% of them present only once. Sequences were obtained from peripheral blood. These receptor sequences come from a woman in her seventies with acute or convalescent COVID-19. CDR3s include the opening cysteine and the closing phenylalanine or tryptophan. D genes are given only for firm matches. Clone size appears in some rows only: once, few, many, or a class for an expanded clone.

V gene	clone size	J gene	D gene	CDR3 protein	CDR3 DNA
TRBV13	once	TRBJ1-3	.	CASSLGQGGGNTIYF	TGTGCCAGCAGCTTAGGCCAGGGAGGCGGAAACACCATATATTTT
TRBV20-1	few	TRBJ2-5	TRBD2	CSASPSGSYQETQYF	TGCAGTGCTAGTCCGAGCGGGAGTTACCAAGAGACCCAGTACTTC
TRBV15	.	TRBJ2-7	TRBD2	CATSRLGTSGRYEQYF	TGTGCCACCAGCAGGTTAGGGACTAGCGGGAGGTACGAGCAGTACTTC
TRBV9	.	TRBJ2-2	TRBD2	CASSVTPGGNTGELFF	TGTGCCAGCAGCGTAACACCGGGGGGGAACACCGGGGAGCTGTTTTTT
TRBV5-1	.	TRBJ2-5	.	CASSGQFQETQYF	TGCGCCAGCAGCGGTCAGTTCCAAGAGACCCAGTACTTC
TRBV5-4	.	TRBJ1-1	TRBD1	CASSQGDRGRNTEAFF	TGTGCCAGCAGTCAGGGGGACAGGGGGCGCAACACTGAAGCTTTCTTT
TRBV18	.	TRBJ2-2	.	CASSPGADTGELFF	TGTGCCAGCTCACCAGGGGCCGACACCGGGGAGCTGTTTTTT
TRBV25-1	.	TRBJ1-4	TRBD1	CASTVTGLNEKLFF	TGTGCCAGCACCGTGACAGGGCTGAATGAAAAACTGTTTTTT
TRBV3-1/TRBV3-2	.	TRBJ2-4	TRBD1	CASRGTGTAKNIQYF	TGTGCCAGCAGAGGGACAGGGACCGCCAAAAACATTCAGTACTTC
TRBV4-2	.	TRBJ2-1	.	CASSQEGGLYNEQFF	TGTGCCAGCAGCCAAGAGGGGGGGCTCTACAATGAGCAGTTCTTC
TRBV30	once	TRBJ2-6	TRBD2	CAWSAGLAGSGANVLTF	TGTGCCTGGAGTGCAGGACTAGCGGGCTCTGGGGCCAACGTCCTGACTTTC
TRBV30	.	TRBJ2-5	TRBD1	CAWEGTGRETQYF	TGTGCCTGGGAAGGGACAGGGCGAGAGACCCAGTACTTC
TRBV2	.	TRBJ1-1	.	CASSEGGRGRPEAFF	TGTGCCAGCAGTGAAGGTGGGAGGGGCCGTCCTGAAGCTTTCTTT
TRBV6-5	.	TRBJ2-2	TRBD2	CASSSSGGLLTGELFF	TGTGCCAGCAGTTCTAGCGGGGGACTCCTCACCGGGGAGCTGTTTTTT